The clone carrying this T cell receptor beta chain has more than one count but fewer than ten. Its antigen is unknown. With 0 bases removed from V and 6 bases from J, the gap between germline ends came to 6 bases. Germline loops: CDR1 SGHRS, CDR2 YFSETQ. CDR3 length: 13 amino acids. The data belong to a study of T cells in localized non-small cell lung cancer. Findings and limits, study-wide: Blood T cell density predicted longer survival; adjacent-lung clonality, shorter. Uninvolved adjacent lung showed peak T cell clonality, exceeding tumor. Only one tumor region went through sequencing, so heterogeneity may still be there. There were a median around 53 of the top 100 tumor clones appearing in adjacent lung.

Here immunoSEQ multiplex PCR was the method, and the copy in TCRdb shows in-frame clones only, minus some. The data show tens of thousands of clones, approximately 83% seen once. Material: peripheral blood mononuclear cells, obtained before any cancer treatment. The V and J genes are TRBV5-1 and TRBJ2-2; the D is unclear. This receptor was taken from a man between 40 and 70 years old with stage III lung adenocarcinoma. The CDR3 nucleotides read TGCGCCAGCAGCTTGGGGGTTGCCGGGGAGCTGTTTTTT. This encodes CASSLGVAGELFF.